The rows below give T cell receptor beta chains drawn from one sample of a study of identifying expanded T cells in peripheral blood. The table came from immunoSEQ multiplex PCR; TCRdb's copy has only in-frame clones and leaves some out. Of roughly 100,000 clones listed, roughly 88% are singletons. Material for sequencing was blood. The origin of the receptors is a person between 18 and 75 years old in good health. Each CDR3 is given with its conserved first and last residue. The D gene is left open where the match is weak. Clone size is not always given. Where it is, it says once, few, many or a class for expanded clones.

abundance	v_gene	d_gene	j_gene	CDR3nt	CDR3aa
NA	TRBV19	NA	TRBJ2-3	TGTGCCAGTAGTATAAGTGGGACATACATAGGGAGCACAGATACGCAGTATTTT	CASSISGTYIGSTDTQYF
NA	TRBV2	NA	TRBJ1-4	TGTGCCAGCAGTTCCGGACCAAGGGAAAAACTGTTTTTT	CASSSGPREKLFF
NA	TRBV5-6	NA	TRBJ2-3	TGTGCCAGCAGCTTGGGTCCCCGCCAGGATACGCAGTATTTT	CASSLGPRQDTQYF
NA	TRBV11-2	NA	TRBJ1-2	TGTGCCAGCAGCTTGGGAGGGGAGGGATTAGGGTATGGCTACACCTTC	CASSLGGEGLGYGYTF
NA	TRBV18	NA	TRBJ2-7	TGTGCCAGCTCACCCGGTGGAGGGAGCTACGAGCAGTACTTC	CASSPGGGSYEQYF
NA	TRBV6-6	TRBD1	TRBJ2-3	TGTGCCAGCAGTGAGGACAGGGTCACAGATACGCAGTATTTT	CASSEDRVTDTQYF
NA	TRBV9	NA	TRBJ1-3	TGTGCCAGCAGCGTAGAGGGCGGATTCTCTGGAAACACCATATATTTT	CASSVEGGFSGNTIYF
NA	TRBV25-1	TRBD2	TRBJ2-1	TGTGCCAGCAAGGTTTCTAGCGGGATTGATGAGCAGTTCTTC	CASKVSSGIDEQFF
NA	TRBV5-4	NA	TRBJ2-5	TGTGCCAGCAGCTTGGGGGAGTTTCGACTAGTTGGACAAGAGACCCAGTACTTC	CASSLGEFRLVGQETQYF
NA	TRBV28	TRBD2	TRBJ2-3	TGTGCCAGCAGTTTAGCGGGAGGGCCCGGCACAGATACGCAGTATTTT	CASSLAGGPGTDTQYF
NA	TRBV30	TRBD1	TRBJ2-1	TGTGCCTGGAAAGAAGGACAGGGAAGTAATGAGCAGTTCTTC	CAWKEGQGSNEQFF
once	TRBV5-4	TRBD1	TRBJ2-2	TGTGCCAGCAGCTCCGCCGGGACAGGGAACACCGGGGAGCTGTTTTTT	CASSSAGTGNTGELFF
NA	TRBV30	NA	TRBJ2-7	TGTGCCTGGACCAGAGGGACTCTCTTAGGATTC	CAWTRGTLLGF
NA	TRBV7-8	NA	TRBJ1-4	TGTGCCAGCAACATGGACAGACTTAATGAAAAACTGTTTTTT	CASNMDRLNEKLFF
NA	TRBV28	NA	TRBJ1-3	TGTGCCAGCAGTTTCACGAAGCCCTCTGGAAACACCATATATTTT	CASSFTKPSGNTIYF
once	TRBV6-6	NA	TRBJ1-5	TGTGCCAGCAGCCCCCAGGTCTTGGGGCGTGATCAGCCCCAGCATTTT	CASSPQVLGRDQPQHF
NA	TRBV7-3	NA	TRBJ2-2	TGTGCCAGCAGCTTAGGCATCGGGAACACCGGGGAGCTGTTTTTT	CASSLGIGNTGELFF
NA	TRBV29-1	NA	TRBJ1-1	TGCAGCGCTCTAGTACCCAACACTGAAGCTTTCTTT	CSALVPNTEAFF
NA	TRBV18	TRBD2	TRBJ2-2	TGTGCCAGCTCAGGAATTAGCGGGAGCGGGGAGCTGTTTTTT	CASSGISGSGELFF
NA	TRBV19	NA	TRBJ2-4	TGTGCCAGTAGTGCCCAGGGGGCCAAAAACATTCAGTACTTC	CASSAQGAKNIQYF
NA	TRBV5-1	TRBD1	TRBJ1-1	TGCGCCAGCAGCGGAGACAGGGGGCATGGTCGTGCTTTCTTT	CASSGDRGHGRAFF
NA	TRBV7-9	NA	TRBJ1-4	TGTGCCAGCAGCCACCAGACCCGCTTAGATGAAAAACTGTTTTTT	CASSHQTRLDEKLFF
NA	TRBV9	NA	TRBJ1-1	TGTGCCAGCAGCGGGGGACCTCCACTTTACATGAACACTGAAGCTTTCTTT	CASSGGPPLYMNTEAFF
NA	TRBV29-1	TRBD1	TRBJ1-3	TGCAGCGTTGGACAGGGGGCCGCTGGAAACACCATATATTTT	CSVGQGAAGNTIYF
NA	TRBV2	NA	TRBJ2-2	TGTGCCAGCATTGGGGGCGGGGAGCTGTTTTTT	CASIGGGELFF
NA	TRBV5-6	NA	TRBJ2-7	TGTGCCAGCAGCTCTAACTACGAGCAGTACTTC	CASSSNYEQYF
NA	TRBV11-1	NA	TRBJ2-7	TGTGCCAGCAGCTGGGGACGAAGCTCCTACGAGCAGTACTTC	CASSWGRSSYEQYF
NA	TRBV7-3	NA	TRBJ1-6	TGTGCCAGCAGCTTAACTAGTTACGGTTCACCCCTCCACTTT	CASSLTSYGSPLHF
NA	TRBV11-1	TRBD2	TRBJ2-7	TGTGCCAGCAGCTGGGAGGGTTCTGTCTACGAGCAGTACTTC	CASSWEGSVYEQYF
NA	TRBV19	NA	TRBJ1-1	TGTGCCAGTATCCCGGGCTCGCGAAACGATGAAGCTTTCTTT	CASIPGSRNDEAFF
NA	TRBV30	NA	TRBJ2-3	TGTGCCTGGAGTCACGTCCGGACGACGCAGTATTTT	CAWSHVRTTQYF
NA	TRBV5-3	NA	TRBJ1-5	TGTGCCAGAAGCCCGAGCGGCAATCAGCCCCAGCATTTT	CARSPSGNQPQHF
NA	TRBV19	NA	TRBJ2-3	TGTGCCAGTAGTATTTACGGGGTCCCAGATACGCAGTATTTT	CASSIYGVPDTQYF
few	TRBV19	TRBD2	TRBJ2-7	TGTGCCAGTAGTATATCAACTAGCGTCGACGAGCAGTACTTC	CASSISTSVDEQYF
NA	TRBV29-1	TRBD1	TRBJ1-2	TGCAGCGTTACGACAGGGATTGGCTACACCTTC	CSVTTGIGYTF
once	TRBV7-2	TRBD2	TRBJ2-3	TGTGCCAGCAGCTTACTAAGCGGGAGGGAGGATACGCAGTATTTT	CASSLLSGREDTQYF
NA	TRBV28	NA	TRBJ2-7	TGTGCCAGCACCGGAGGGGCGGAGGGGGTCTACGAGCAGTACTTC	CASTGGAEGVYEQYF
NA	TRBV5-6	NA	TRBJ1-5	TGTGCCAGCAGCTTGGGTCGGACAGTAACTCAGCCCCAGCATTTT	CASSLGRTVTQPQHF
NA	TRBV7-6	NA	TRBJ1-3	TGTGCCAGCAGCTTAGCGTTCCCGCAGAAGGGAAACACCATATATTTT	CASSLAFPQKGNTIYF
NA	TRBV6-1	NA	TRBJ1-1	TGTGCCAGCCTTCGATGGGGGGAGGCTTTCTTT	CASLRWGEAFF
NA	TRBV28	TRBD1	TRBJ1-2	TGTGCCAGCAGTTTCTTGACAGGGTTCACGTTCAACTATGGCTACACCTTC	CASSFLTGFTFNYGYTF
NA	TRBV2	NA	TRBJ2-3	TGTGCCAGCAGTGAGGTCACAGATACGCAGTATTTT	CASSEVTDTQYF
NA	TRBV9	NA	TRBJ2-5	TGTGCCAGCAGCGTAACGGGGGTAGTTGGGCAAGAGACCCAGTACTTC	CASSVTGVVGQETQYF
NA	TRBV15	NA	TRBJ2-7	TGTGCCACCAGCAGACTAGGAGACTCCTACGAGCAGTACTTC	CATSRLGDSYEQYF